This entry concerns a single T cell receptor beta chain. Its antigen remains unknown. Clones were read by immunoSEQ multiplex PCR, and TCRdb kept only the in-frame ones, dropping some. The sample records approximately 25,000 clones, around 80% being singletons. Time point defined: recipient sample about 28 days before transplant, after cytoreduction. This specimen comes from a study of T cell clonotyping in hematopoietic cell transplantation. Study background: Cytoreduction preceded collection of pretransplant recipient samples.

This CDR3 has 14 amino acids. The germline gives CDR1 SNHLY, CDR2 FYNNEI. After removal of 6 bases from V and 4 bases from J, the junction contained 4 bases not matched to a gene. Study observations and caveats: After transplant, recipient diversity fell while pathologically expanded clonotypes grew through day 180. Without cell sorting, CD4 versus CD8 contributions remain unresolved.

The material was peripheral blood mononuclear cells, obtained before stem cell transplant. This TCR was sampled from a woman aged 55-70 years with acute myeloid leukemia. Some clones in this sample may be carry-over from other donors' samples. The chain links TRBV2 to TRBJ1-3; 9 bases match TRBD1. As DNA, the CDR3 is TGTGCCAGCAGCGGACAGGGGATGGGAAACACCATATATTTT. It codes for CASSGQGMGNTIYF. Full variable domain (rest looked up from reference TRBV2 and TRBJ1-3): EPEVTQTPSHQVTQMGQEVILRCVPISNHLYFYWYRQILGQKVEFLVSFYNNEISEKSEIFDDQFSVERPDGSNFTLKIRSTKLEDSAMYFCASSGQGMGNTIYFGEGSWLTVV.